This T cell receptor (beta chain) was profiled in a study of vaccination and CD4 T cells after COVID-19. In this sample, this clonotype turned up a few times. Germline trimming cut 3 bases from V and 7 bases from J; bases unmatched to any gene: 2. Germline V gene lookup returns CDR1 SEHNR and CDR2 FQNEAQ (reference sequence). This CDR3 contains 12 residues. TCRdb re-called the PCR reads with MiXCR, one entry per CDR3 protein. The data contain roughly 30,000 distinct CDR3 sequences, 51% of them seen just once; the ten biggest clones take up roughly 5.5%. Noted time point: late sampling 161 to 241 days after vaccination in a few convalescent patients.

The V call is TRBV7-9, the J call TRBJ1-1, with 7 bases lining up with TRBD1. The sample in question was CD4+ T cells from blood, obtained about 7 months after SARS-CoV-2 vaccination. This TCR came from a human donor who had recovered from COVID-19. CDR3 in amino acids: CASSFGDSEAFF. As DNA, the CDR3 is TGTGCCAGCAGCTTTGGGGACAGTGAAGCTTTCTTT.